A selection of T cell receptor beta chains follows, all from one sample in a study of blood T cells in healthy people across ages. TCRdb independently ran MiXCR on the 5' RACE reads; one entry per CDR3 protein. The sample holds hundreds of thousands of distinct CDR3 sequences, approximately 53% seen once. The material sequenced was blood. All receptors come from a man aged 40-55 years in good health. Each CDR3 is given with its conserved first and last residue. Each record gives: CDR3 DNA, CDR3 protein, V gene, J gene, clone size, D gene. The D gene is left open where the match is weak. For some rows the clone size is stated as once, few or many, or as a class when expanded; others skip it.

CDR3nt: TGTGCCAGCGGACCTACACGGTCTTACGCGTTGCAGTACTTC
CDR3aa: CASGPTRSYALQYF
v_gene: TRBV28
j_gene: TRBJ2-7
abundance: NA
d_gene: NA

CDR3nt: TGTGCCAGCAGCAATATTTTCAGGCACAGGGGGTCGGGAGATACGCAGTATTTT
CDR3aa: CASSNIFRHRGSGDTQYF
v_gene: TRBV21-1
j_gene: TRBJ2-3
abundance: NA
d_gene: NA

CDR3nt: TGTGCCAGCAGCGTACAAGCGGGAGAGGGCACCGGGGAGCTGTTTTTT
CDR3aa: CASSVQAGEGTGELFF
v_gene: TRBV9
j_gene: TRBJ2-2
abundance: NA
d_gene: TRBD2

CDR3nt: TGTGCCAGCAGCTCTCTAGCGATAGTGGACAATGAGCAGTTCTTC
CDR3aa: CASSSLAIVDNEQFF
v_gene: TRBV28
j_gene: TRBJ2-1
abundance: NA
d_gene: NA

CDR3nt: TGTGCCAGCAGCTTATCGGGACTGAGACAAGAGACCCAGTACTTC
CDR3aa: CASSLSGLRQETQYF
v_gene: TRBV7-8
j_gene: TRBJ2-5
abundance: NA
d_gene: NA

CDR3nt: TGTGCCAGCACCCTGAGGACAGGACCCTACGAGCAGTACTTC
CDR3aa: CASTLRTGPYEQYF
v_gene: TRBV12-3/TRBV12-4
j_gene: TRBJ2-7
abundance: NA
d_gene: TRBD1

CDR3nt: TGTGCCAGCAGCTCAAGGGAGCGGGGGGTAGGGGAGACCCAGTACTTC
CDR3aa: CASSSRERGVGETQYF
v_gene: TRBV7-2
j_gene: TRBJ2-5
abundance: NA
d_gene: TRBD2

CDR3nt: TGTGCCAGCCACGGCAGGAGAATCAATCAGCCCCAGCATTTT
CDR3aa: CASHGRRINQPQHF
v_gene: TRBV28
j_gene: TRBJ1-5
abundance: NA
d_gene: NA

CDR3nt: TGTGCCAGTCGACCGGGTCTAGCGCCTAGCACAGATACGCAGTATTTT
CDR3aa: CASRPGLAPSTDTQYF
v_gene: TRBV6-5
j_gene: TRBJ2-3
abundance: NA
d_gene: NA

CDR3nt: TGCGCCAGCAGCCAGAACAGGGGCGACTACAATGAGCAGTTCTTC
CDR3aa: CASSQNRGDYNEQFF
v_gene: TRBV4-3
j_gene: TRBJ2-1
abundance: few
d_gene: TRBD1

CDR3nt: TGTGCCAGCAGTACCATAGCGGGAGAACTCCTCTCTGGGGCCAACGTCCTGACTTTC
CDR3aa: CASSTIAGELLSGANVLTF
v_gene: TRBV28
j_gene: TRBJ2-6
abundance: NA
d_gene: TRBD2

CDR3nt: TGCAGCGTGAGATCCGGGGCAGATACGCAGTATTTT
CDR3aa: CSVRSGADTQYF
v_gene: TRBV29-1
j_gene: TRBJ2-3
abundance: NA
d_gene: NA

CDR3nt: TGCAGCGTTGGGGCCGGAAACACCATATATTTT
CDR3aa: CSVGAGNTIYF
v_gene: TRBV29-1
j_gene: TRBJ1-3
abundance: NA
d_gene: NA

CDR3nt: TGTGCCAGCACCGAGATGGGACAGTTTGAAAAACTGTTTTTT
CDR3aa: CASTEMGQFEKLFF
v_gene: TRBV6-5
j_gene: TRBJ1-4
abundance: NA
d_gene: TRBD1

CDR3nt: TGTGCCAGCAGCTTAGATCCCCTGCCATACGAGCAGTACTTC
CDR3aa: CASSLDPLPYEQYF
v_gene: TRBV7-2
j_gene: TRBJ2-7
abundance: NA
d_gene: NA

CDR3nt: TGTGCCAGCAAGGAGGGACTAGCGGGAGGGAAGCAGTACTTC
CDR3aa: CASKEGLAGGKQYF
v_gene: TRBV6-5
j_gene: TRBJ2-4
abundance: few
d_gene: TRBD2

CDR3nt: TGCGCCAGCAGCACCGGGGACAGGGCCTACGAGCAGTACTTC
CDR3aa: CASSTGDRAYEQYF
v_gene: TRBV5-1
j_gene: TRBJ2-7
abundance: few
d_gene: TRBD1

CDR3nt: TGTGCCACCAGTCCCAGGGAGTTCGGTCAGCCCCAGCATTTT
CDR3aa: CATSPREFGQPQHF
v_gene: TRBV24-1
j_gene: TRBJ1-5
abundance: NA
d_gene: NA

CDR3nt: TGCAGTGCTAGAAGCACTAGCGGGGTAGGTGGGTGGGATGAGCAGTTCTTC
CDR3aa: CSARSTSGVGGWDEQFF
v_gene: TRBV20-1
j_gene: TRBJ2-1
abundance: few
d_gene: TRBD2

CDR3nt: TGTGCCAGCAGCCCCCTAGCGGGCTGGGCCAATGAGCAGTTCTTC
CDR3aa: CASSPLAGWANEQFF
v_gene: TRBV7-3
j_gene: TRBJ2-1
abundance: few
d_gene: TRBD2

CDR3nt: TGCGCCAGCAGCGGATCAGGGACTAGCACAGATACGCAGTATTTT
CDR3aa: CASSGSGTSTDTQYF
v_gene: TRBV5-1
j_gene: TRBJ2-3
abundance: NA
d_gene: NA

CDR3nt: TGTGCTAGTGGTCCCAGCGCGGCCTACGAGCAGTACTTC
CDR3aa: CASGPSAAYEQYF
v_gene: TRBV12-5
j_gene: TRBJ2-7
abundance: NA
d_gene: NA

CDR3nt: TGCAGTGCTAGTCAAGATGAGACCCAGTACTTC
CDR3aa: CSASQDETQYF
v_gene: TRBV20-1
j_gene: TRBJ2-5
abundance: few
d_gene: NA

CDR3nt: TGCGCCAGCAGCTTCGGACAGGGCGGGCTTAACACTGAAGCTTTCTTT
CDR3aa: CASSFGQGGLNTEAFF
v_gene: TRBV5-1
j_gene: TRBJ1-1
abundance: NA
d_gene: TRBD1

CDR3nt: TGTGCCAGCAGTCCGGGACAGTTCACAGATACGCAGTATTTT
CDR3aa: CASSPGQFTDTQYF
v_gene: TRBV7-2
j_gene: TRBJ2-3
abundance: NA
d_gene: TRBD1

CDR3nt: TGTGCCAGCAGCCAAGATCCCCGGGTGTACAATGAGCAGTTCTTC
CDR3aa: CASSQDPRVYNEQFF
v_gene: TRBV3-1
j_gene: TRBJ2-1
abundance: NA
d_gene: NA

CDR3nt: TGTGCCACCGAGGATCAGGGGTCCTACGAGCAGTACTTC
CDR3aa: CATEDQGSYEQYF
v_gene: TRBV15
j_gene: TRBJ2-7
abundance: NA
d_gene: NA

CDR3nt: TGTGCCAGCAGCTGGGGGGGTCGGACTGAAGCTTTCTTT
CDR3aa: CASSWGGRTEAFF
v_gene: TRBV14
j_gene: TRBJ1-1
abundance: NA
d_gene: NA

CDR3nt: TGTGCCAGCAGAATCGAACAGATCCAAGAGACCCAGTACTTC
CDR3aa: CASRIEQIQETQYF
v_gene: TRBV6-5
j_gene: TRBJ2-5
abundance: NA
d_gene: NA

CDR3nt: TGTGCCAGCAGTGTCAAACAGAACACTGAAGCTTTCTTT
CDR3aa: CASSVKQNTEAFF
v_gene: TRBV2
j_gene: TRBJ1-1
abundance: NA
d_gene: NA

CDR3nt: TGTGCCAGCAGTGGCTTCACAGAAAACACTGAAGCTTTCTTT
CDR3aa: CASSGFTENTEAFF
v_gene: TRBV12-3/TRBV12-4
j_gene: TRBJ1-1
abundance: few
d_gene: NA

CDR3nt: TGTGCCAGCAGCCCCTCCGGACCCGACTCTGGGGCCAACGTCCTGACTTTC
CDR3aa: CASSPSGPDSGANVLTF
v_gene: TRBV12-3/TRBV12-4
j_gene: TRBJ2-6
abundance: NA
d_gene: NA

CDR3nt: TGTGCCAGCAGCTCCCGGGAGGGTTCGATAGTGGGAAATGAGCAGTACTTC
CDR3aa: CASSSREGSIVGNEQYF
v_gene: TRBV7-3
j_gene: TRBJ2-4
abundance: NA
d_gene: TRBD2

CDR3nt: TGCGCCAGCAGCTTGGAGGGCCAGGGGGTTATCCGAGAGACCCAGTACTTC
CDR3aa: CASSLEGQGVIRETQYF
v_gene: TRBV5-1
j_gene: TRBJ2-5
abundance: NA
d_gene: TRBD1

CDR3nt: TGCGCCAGCAGGTTAGACAGGGGGAGTGGCAATGAGCAGTTCTTC
CDR3aa: CASRLDRGSGNEQFF
v_gene: TRBV4-3
j_gene: TRBJ2-1
abundance: NA
d_gene: TRBD1

CDR3nt: TGTGCCAGCAGCGTAGGACTAGTCCGAGTCGCTGGGGATACGCAGTATTTT
CDR3aa: CASSVGLVRVAGDTQYF
v_gene: TRBV9
j_gene: TRBJ2-3
abundance: once
d_gene: NA

CDR3nt: TGCGCCAGCAGCAGCTCGGGACAGGGAGTTTCACCCCTCCACTTT
CDR3aa: CASSSSGQGVSPLHF
v_gene: TRBV5-1
j_gene: TRBJ1-6
abundance: NA
d_gene: TRBD1

CDR3nt: TGCGCCAGCAGCCAAGATGCGGCAGGGAGTATTAATGAGCAGTTCTTC
CDR3aa: CASSQDAAGSINEQFF
v_gene: TRBV4-3
j_gene: TRBJ2-1
abundance: NA
d_gene: NA

CDR3nt: TGTGCCAGCAAAAGGACGGGCGTGAACACTGAAGCTTTCTTT
CDR3aa: CASKRTGVNTEAFF
v_gene: TRBV6-5
j_gene: TRBJ1-1
abundance: NA
d_gene: NA

CDR3nt: TGTGCCAGCAGTTACGATACAGCTTCACCCCTCCACTTT
CDR3aa: CASSYDTASPLHF
v_gene: TRBV6-5
j_gene: TRBJ1-6
abundance: NA
d_gene: NA

CDR3nt: TGTGCCAGCAGCCCACACGCCACAGGGGATGGCTACACCTTC
CDR3aa: CASSPHATGDGYTF
v_gene: TRBV6-6
j_gene: TRBJ1-2
abundance: once
d_gene: TRBD1

CDR3nt: TGTGCCAGCAACCCACCGACAAAAGGAGGACAAGAGACCCAGTACTTC
CDR3aa: CASNPPTKGGQETQYF
v_gene: TRBV6-6
j_gene: TRBJ2-5
abundance: few
d_gene: NA

CDR3nt: TGTGCCAGCAGCTTCACCGAGTTTTCTGGTGGGGCCAACGTCCTGACTTTC
CDR3aa: CASSFTEFSGGANVLTF
v_gene: TRBV7-9
j_gene: TRBJ2-6
abundance: few
d_gene: NA

CDR3nt: TGTGCCACCAGCACCTCCCGGCAGGGGGACTATGGCTACACCTTC
CDR3aa: CATSTSRQGDYGYTF
v_gene: TRBV15
j_gene: TRBJ1-2
abundance: few
d_gene: TRBD1

CDR3nt: TGTGCCATCAGTGAGAGTGGGGGGGCTGGTGATACGCAGTATTTT
CDR3aa: CAISESGGAGDTQYF
v_gene: TRBV10-3
j_gene: TRBJ2-3
abundance: NA
d_gene: NA

CDR3nt: TGTGCCAGCCGATGGGTTTTGGAAAAACTGTTTTTT
CDR3aa: CASRWVLEKLFF
v_gene: TRBV2
j_gene: TRBJ1-4
abundance: NA
d_gene: NA

CDR3nt: TGTGCCAGCAGCTACCGCCGCGAGCAGTACTTC
CDR3aa: CASSYRREQYF
v_gene: TRBV27
j_gene: TRBJ2-7
abundance: NA
d_gene: NA

CDR3nt: TGTGCCAGCAGTGAAACCGCGCAGGGGCCGCTGGGAGAGACCCAGTACTTC
CDR3aa: CASSETAQGPLGETQYF
v_gene: TRBV25-1
j_gene: TRBJ2-5
abundance: NA
d_gene: NA